These 20 T cell receptor beta chains were all obtained from the same sample, sequenced in a study of OX40 agonist ivuxolimab in advanced cancers. Assay used: immunoSEQ multiplex PCR; TCRdb lists only in-frame clones, some missing. This sample has 65,000 to 95,000 clones; 80% to 95% occur once, and the top ten carry 0.45% to 0.65%. Sequencing was performed on CD4+ or CD8+ T cells sorted from blood, taken in a trial of the OX40 agonist ivuxolimab. Receptors were obtained from an adult with an advanced solid tumor such as melanoma, head and neck, liver or kidney cancer.

The chain recombines TRBV4-2 with TRBJ1-1; 7 bases align to TRBD1. Germline trimming cut 5 bases from V and 4 bases from J; bases unmatched to any gene: 7. The CDR3 is 14 residues long. Germline lookup yields CDR1 LGHNA and CDR2 YNFKEQ. This CDR3 is CASSLGQKATEAFF. In DNA, the CDR3 is TGTGCCAGCAGCTTGGGACAGAAAGCCACTGAAGCTTTCTTT.

The chain is built from TRBV7-2 and TRBJ1-2; D is possibly TRBD1 (5 bases). CDR1 and CDR2 (germline): SGHTA, FQGNSA. Between the trimmed V and J ends, which lost 1 base and 8 bases, there was a span of 14 bases. The CDR3 length is 14 residues. CDR3 protein: CASSLEPDRGGYTF. In DNA form, the CDR3 reads TGTGCCAGCAGCTTAGAACCCGACAGAGGAGGCTACACCTTC. Combining the CDR3 with reference TRBV7-2 and TRBJ1-2 gives the whole variable domain GAGVSQSPSNKVTEKGKDVELRCDPISGHTALYWYRQSLGQGLEFLIYFQGNSAPDKSGLPSDRFSAERTGGSVSTLTIQRTQQEDSAVYLCASSLEPDRGGYTFGSGTRLTVV.

This clone was counted a single time. The chain carries TRBV19 and TRBJ2-1; the D gene is possibly TRBD2 (5 bases). The CDR3 consists of 17 residues. Germline V gene lookup returns CDR1 LNHDA and CDR2 SQIVND (reference sequence). Deletions cut 6 bases from V and 0 bases from J, with 18 bases between. Here the CDR3 DNA reads TGTGCCAGTAGCCGCGGGCGCGGACGCGGCTCCTACAATGAGCAGTTCTTC. Protein product: CASSRGRGRGSYNEQFF. The full variable domain, completed using reference TRBV19 and TRBJ2-1, is DGGITQSPKYLFRKEGQNVTLSCEQNLNHDAMYWYRQDPGQGLRLIYYSQIVNDFQKGDIAEGYSVSREKKESFPLTVTSAQKNPTAFYLCASSRGRGRGSYNEQFFGPGTRLTVL.

This chain connects TRBV12-5 to TRBJ2-7, with TRBD2 matching 7 bases. Germline V lookup: CDR1 LGHNT, CDR2 FRNRAP. After removal of 2 bases from V and 3 bases from J, the junction contained 19 bases not matched to a gene. This CDR3 region has 19 residues. CDR3 bases: TGTGCTAGTGGTTTGACTACTCCTGGGACTACCTGGGGTATCTACGAGCAGTACTTC. It encodes CASGLTTPGTTWGIYEQYF.

Notes on this clone: Distinct nucleotide sequences in the sample also encode this CDR3. This chain joins TRBV7-2 and TRBJ2-7; D is unresolved. Germline-derived CDR1 and CDR2 are SGHTA and FQGNSA. This CDR3 has 12 residues. Deletions cut 3 bases from V and 3 bases from J, with 6 bases between. The CDR3 here is CASSFSSYEQYF. The CDR3, as DNA: TGTGCCAGCAGCTTTTCCAGCTACGAGCAGTACTTC. The full variable domain, its missing parts supplied by reference TRBV7-2 and TRBJ2-7, is GAGVSQSPSNKVTEKGKDVELRCDPISGHTALYWYRQSLGQGLEFLIYFQGNSAPDKSGLPSDRFSAERTGGSVSTLTIQRTQQEDSAVYLCASSFSSYEQYFGPGTRLTVT.

The rearrangement links TRBV30 to TRBJ1-2, with D tentatively TRBD1 (5 bases). Germline V gene lookup returns CDR1 GTSNPN and CDR2 SVGIG (reference sequence). This CDR3 is 11 amino acids long. V was clipped by 6 bases and J by 3 bases, with 8 bases between them. CDR3 bases: TGTGCCTGTGGACAAGACTATGGCTACACCTTC. Its protein is CACGQDYGYTF.

V gene TRBV6-5 combines with J gene TRBJ1-1; 9 bases line up with TRBD1. The CDR3 is made up of 16 amino acids. From germline, CDR1 is MNHEY and CDR2 SVGAGI. The trim removed 4 bases at V and 0 bases at J, leaving 6 bases unmatched. DNA of the CDR3: TGTGCCAGCAGTTCTTCCGGGACAGGGATGAACACTGAAGCTTTCTTT. As protein: CASSSSGTGMNTEAFF.

The chain uses TRBV4-2 and TRBJ2-6; 8 bases align to TRBD2. CDR1 and CDR2 from the germline V gene are LGHNA and YNFKEQ. V lost 4 bases and J lost 1; bases outside the gene matches: 15. The CDR3 loop spans 20 amino acids. The CDR3 spells CASSPGAAGGHLSGANVLTF. The CDR3 DNA is TGTGCCAGCAGCCCAGGAGCGGCGGGAGGTCACCTATCTGGGGCCAACGTCCTGACTTTC.

This sequence joins TRBV6-1 and TRBJ2-7, with D uncertain. V was clipped by 1 base and J by 3 bases, with 13 bases between them. This CDR3 spans 15 amino acids. CDR1 is MNHNS, CDR2 SASEGT, per germline. Here the CDR3 reads CASSEGAGRLYEQYF. In DNA form, the CDR3 reads TGTGCCAGCAGTGAAGGGGCAGGAAGGCTCTACGAGCAGTACTTC.

A few counts support this clone. V usage is TRBV28 and J usage is TRBJ1-1; perhaps TRBD1 as D (5 bases). V shed 8 bases and J shed 5 bases, with 9 bases lying between them. The CDR3 totals 11 residues. Per the germline V gene, CDR1 is MDHEN and CDR2 is SYDVKM. CDR3 protein: CASRGVTEAFF. CDR3 nucleotide sequence: TGTGCCAGCCGGGGGGTAACTGAAGCTTTCTTT. The full variable domain, with the rest looked up from reference TRBV28 and TRBJ1-1, is DVKVTQSSRYLVKRTGEKVFLECVQDMDHENMFWYRQDPGLGLRLIYFSYDVKMKEKGDIPEGYSVSREKKERFSLILESASTNQTSMYLCASRGVTEAFFGQGTRLTVV.

The chain has TRBV19 and TRBJ2-5, with a weak D call TRBD1 (6 bases). CDR3 length: 17 residues. V was pared by 4 bases and J by 4 bases, with 22 bases between. The germline gives CDR1 LNHDA, CDR2 SQIVND (reference sequence). CDR3 in DNA: TGTGCCAGTAGTACAGCTCGGTGGGGGCAGGGCGTAGAGACCCAGTACTTC. Encoded protein: CASSTARWGQGVETQYF.

This clone showed up just once. This chain uses TRBV19 with TRBJ2-7; D not certain. Germline V gene sequence: CDR1 LNHDA, CDR2 SQIVND (reference sequence). The CDR3 covers 15 residues. Between the trimmed V and J ends, which lost 4 bases and 1 base, there was a span of 14 bases. CDR3 protein: CASSNTGDRSYEQYF. CDR3 nucleotide sequence: TGTGCCAGTAGTAATACGGGTGACCGGTCCTACGAGCAGTACTTC.

The gene calls are TRBV19 and TRBJ1-2; TRBD1 is a possible D gene (5 bases). The germline V gene has CDR1 LNHDA and CDR2 SQIVND (reference sequence). V dropped 3 bases and J dropped 0 bases, with 17 bases sitting between them. The CDR3 covers 17 residues. The CDR3 coding sequence is TGTGCCAGTAGTATGGGGTGGAGGGGACCATCTAACTATGGCTACACCTTC. This gives the protein CASSMGWRGPSNYGYTF.

The gene calls are TRBV29-1 and TRBJ2-4; perhaps TRBD2 as D (5 bases). Trimming left V 4 bases short and J 1 base short, with 14 bases between. CDR1 and CDR2 (germline): SQVTM, ANQGSEA. The CDR3 is made up of 15 amino acids. For the CDR3, the DNA is TGCAGCGTTGTTATGTGGCGGGCGGCCAAAAACATTCAGTACTTC. Protein product: CSVVMWRAAKNIQYF.

The chain couples TRBV2 to TRBJ1-2, with 10 bases aligning to TRBD1. From germline, CDR1 is SNHLY and CDR2 FYNNEI. V was pared by 0 bases and J by 3 bases, with 10 bases of the junction left unmatched. The CDR3 length is 18 residues. The CDR3 nucleotides read TGTGCCAGCAGTGAAGCGTGGTGGGGACAGGGGAGGGACTATGGCTACACCTTC. Translation: CASSEAWWGQGRDYGYTF.

This clone was recorded once. The rearrangement links TRBV7-2 to TRBJ1-2; maybe TRBD1 (5 bases). Germline V CDR1 and CDR2: SGHTA, FQGNSA. The V and J ends lost 1 base and 7 bases respectively, with 13 bases between them. CDR3 length: 14 residues. The CDR3 region is CASSLGLRVTGYTF. The DNA for the CDR3 is TGTGCCAGCAGCTTAGGTCTCAGGGTCACTGGCTACACCTTC.

The J gene is TRBJ2-1, the V gene TRBV14, with D maybe TRBD2 (6 bases). The CDR3 contains 16 residues. V was trimmed by 0 bases and J by 3 bases, leaving 12 bases between them. Germline-derived CDR1 and CDR2 are SGHDN and FVKESK. CDR3 sequence reads: CASSQEIRGFYNEQFF. The CDR3 DNA sequence: TGTGCCAGCAGCCAAGAGATACGGGGGTTCTACAATGAGCAGTTCTTC.

The V gene is TRBV5-1, the J gene TRBJ2-1, with 8 nucleotides matching TRBD1. Losses at the gene ends were 4 bases for V and 9 bases for J; bases not matched to a gene: 9. The CDR3 covers 14 residues. Germline V gene sequence: CDR1 SGHRS, CDR2 YFSETQ. CDR3 protein: CASSPQGAHTEQFF. The CDR3 DNA sequence: TGCGCCAGCAGCCCTCAGGGGGCGCATACTGAGCAGTTCTTC.

The chain has TRBV6-5 and TRBJ2-5; 9 bases match TRBD1. The germline V gene has CDR1 MNHEY and CDR2 SVGAGI. The V and J ends lost 10 bases and 3 bases, in that order; junction bases with no gene match: 9. The CDR3 length is 14 residues. The CDR3 nucleotides read TGTGCCACCCACAGGACAGGGGTCGAAGAGACCCAGTACTTC. It is translated as CATHRTGVEETQYF.

V is TRBV19 and J is TRBJ2-7; TRBD2 matches at 14 bases. Losses at the gene ends were 8 bases for V and 6 bases for J; bases not matched to a gene: 3. This CDR3 is built from 13 residues. Germline V gene sequence: CDR1 LNHDA, CDR2 SQIVND (reference sequence). CDR3 amino acids: CASGTSGSGEQYF. CDR3 nucleotides: TGTGCCAGTGGGACTAGCGGGAGCGGCGAGCAGTACTTC.